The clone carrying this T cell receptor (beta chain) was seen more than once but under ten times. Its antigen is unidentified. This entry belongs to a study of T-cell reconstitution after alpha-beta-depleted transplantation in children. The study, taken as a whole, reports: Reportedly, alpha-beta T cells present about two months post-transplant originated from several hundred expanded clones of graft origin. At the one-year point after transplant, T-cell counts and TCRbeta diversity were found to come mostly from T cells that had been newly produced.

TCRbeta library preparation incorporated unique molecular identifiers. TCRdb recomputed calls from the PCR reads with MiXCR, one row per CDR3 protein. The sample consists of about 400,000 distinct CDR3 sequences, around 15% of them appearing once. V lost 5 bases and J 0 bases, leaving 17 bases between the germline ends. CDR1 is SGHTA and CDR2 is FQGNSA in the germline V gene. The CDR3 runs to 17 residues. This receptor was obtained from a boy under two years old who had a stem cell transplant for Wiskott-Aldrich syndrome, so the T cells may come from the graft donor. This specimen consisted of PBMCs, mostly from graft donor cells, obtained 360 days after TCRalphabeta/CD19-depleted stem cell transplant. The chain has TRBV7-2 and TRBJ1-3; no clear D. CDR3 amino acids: CASSTSGNLDSGNTIYF. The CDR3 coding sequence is TGTGCCAGCAGCACCTCCGGTAATCTGGACTCTGGAAACACCATATATTTT.